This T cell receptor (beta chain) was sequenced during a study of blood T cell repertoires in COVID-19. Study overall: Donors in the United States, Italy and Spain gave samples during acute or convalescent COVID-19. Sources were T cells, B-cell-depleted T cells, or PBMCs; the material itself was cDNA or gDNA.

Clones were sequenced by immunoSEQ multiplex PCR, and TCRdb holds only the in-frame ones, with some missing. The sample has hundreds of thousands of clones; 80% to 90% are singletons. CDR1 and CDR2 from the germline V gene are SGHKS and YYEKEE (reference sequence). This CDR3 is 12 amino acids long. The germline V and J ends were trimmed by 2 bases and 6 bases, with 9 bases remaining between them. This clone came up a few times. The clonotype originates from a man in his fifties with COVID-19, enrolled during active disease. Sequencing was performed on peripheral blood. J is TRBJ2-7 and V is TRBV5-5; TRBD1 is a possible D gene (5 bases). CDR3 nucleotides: TGTGCCAGCAGCTTTCAGGGTCGCGAGCAGTACTTC. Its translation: CASSFQGREQYF. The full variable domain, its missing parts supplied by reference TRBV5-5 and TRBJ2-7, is DAGVTQSPTHLIKTRGQQVTLRCSPISGHKSVSWYQQVLGQGPQFIFQYYEKEERGRGNFPDRFSARQFPNYSSELNVNALLLGDSALYLCASSFQGREQYFGPGTRLTVT.